This TCR beta chain was recovered during a study of identical twins. TCRdb re-called the 5' RACE reads with MiXCR, one entry per CDR3 protein. This table has roughly 190,000 distinct CDR3 sequences, approximately 15% appearing once. In addition, the sample was reused for a study of T cells expressing NK-cell markers.

The TCR originated in a young woman in good health. The sample consisted of CD8+ T cells sorted from blood.

The CDR3 nucleotides read TGCGCCAGCAGTGAGTCCGGGGGCCTTATGACCCCCACCACAGATACGCAGTATTTT. This codes for CASSESGGLMTPTTDTQYF. The J gene is TRBJ2-3, the V gene TRBV10-1; D may match TRBD1 or TRBD2 (6 bases each). Looked up from germline, CDR1 is WNHNN and CDR2 is SYGVQD (reference sequence). V was cut by 0 bases and J by 2 bases, with 21 bases left in between. The CDR3 contains 19 residues.